Included here is one TCR beta chain sequence, with context. Its antigen remains unknown. The data derive from a study of T cell repertoires in cytomegalovirus infection. Study information: From public TCR beta signatures came an indication of both CMV infection and matching HLA type.

General study points: Predominance within the ex vivo response was attributable to HLA-C-restricted CMV-specific TCR beta clonotypes.

This CDR3 is 15 amino acids long. The germline V gene encodes CDR1 SEHNR and CDR2 FQNEAQ (reference sequence). Trimming at V came to 5 bases and at J to 5 bases, leaving 8 bases not matched to a gene. A single record per CDR3 protein comes from TCRdb applying MiXCR to the reads. Altogether roughly 180,000 distinct CDR3 sequences are present, less than 25% being singletons, with the ten largest covering roughly 27%. The receptor was derived from a human donor in good health (CMV status not recorded). Some clones in this sample may be carry-over from other donors' samples. This specimen was CD8+ T cells from cultured PBMCs, taken from culture after CMV antigen stimulation. The chain links TRBV7-9 to TRBJ2-5; 10 nucleotides line up with TRBD2. The CDR3 DNA reads as TGTGCCAGCAGCCCTAGCGGGGGAGAAGGGGAGACCCAGTACTTC. This translates into CASSPSGGEGETQYF.